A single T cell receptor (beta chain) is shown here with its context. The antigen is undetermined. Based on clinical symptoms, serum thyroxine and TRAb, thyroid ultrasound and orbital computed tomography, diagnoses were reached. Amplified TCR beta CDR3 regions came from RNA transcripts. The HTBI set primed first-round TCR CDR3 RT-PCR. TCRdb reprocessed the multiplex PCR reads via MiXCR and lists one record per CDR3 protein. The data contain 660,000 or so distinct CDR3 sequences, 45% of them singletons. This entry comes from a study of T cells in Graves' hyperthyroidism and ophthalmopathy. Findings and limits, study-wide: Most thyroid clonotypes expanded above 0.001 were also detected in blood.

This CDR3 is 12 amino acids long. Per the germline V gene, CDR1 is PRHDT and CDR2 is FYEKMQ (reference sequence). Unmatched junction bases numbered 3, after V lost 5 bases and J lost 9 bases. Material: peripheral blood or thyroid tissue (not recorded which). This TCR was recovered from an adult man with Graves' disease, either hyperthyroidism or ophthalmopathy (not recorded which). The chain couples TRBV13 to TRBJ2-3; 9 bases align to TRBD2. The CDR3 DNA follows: TGTGCCAGCAGCCCGACTAGCGGCACGCAGTATTTT. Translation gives CASSPTSGTQYF.